Listed below are T cell receptor beta chains from one sample, sequenced in a study of siplizumab effects on memory and regulatory T cells. Produced via immunoSEQ multiplex PCR; TCRdb's table is partial and in-frame only. The top ten hold roughly 7.6% of the sample, which has 13,000 to 15,000 clones, over 40% seen once. Antigens for these TCRs are unknown. Sequenced input: CFSE-low (dividing) CD4+ T cells sorted from an allogeneic mixed lymphocyte reaction. The receptors were sampled from a human donor in good health; the cells came from an allogeneic mixed lymphocyte reaction. Some clones in this sample may be carry-over from other donors' samples. CDR3s include the opening cysteine and the closing phenylalanine or tryptophan. The order of the fields is clone size, V gene, J gene, D gene, CDR3 protein, CDR3 DNA. D genes are given only for firm matches. Expanded clones are given a class, and other clones once, few, many or no size at all.

size: -; V: TRBV4-1; J: TRBJ1-3; D: -; CDR3: CASSQDPPGGGGRNTIYF; DNA: TGCGCCAGCAGCCAAGATCCCCCTGGGGGGGGAGGGCGGAACACCATATATTTT
size: few; V: TRBV7-2; J: TRBJ2-7; D: -; CDR3: CASSSNRDRVTSGSYEQYF; DNA: TGTGCCAGCAGCTCAAACCGGGACAGGGTCACTAGCGGCTCCTACGAGCAGTACTTC
size: -; V: TRBV6-1; J: TRBJ2-1; D: -; CDR3: CASRRLLNEQFF; DNA: TGTGCCAGCAGGAGACTACTGAATGAGCAGTTCTTC
size: once; V: TRBV11-2; J: TRBJ2-3; D: TRBD2; CDR3: CASSLRLAGGSWGF; DNA: TGTGCCAGCAGCTTAAGACTAGCGGGAGGATCGTGGGGTTTT
size: medium-sized; V: TRBV5-4; J: TRBJ2-1; D: -; CDR3: CASSFPGWSEQFF; DNA: TGTGCCAGCAGCTTCCCAGGGTGGAGTGAGCAGTTCTTC
size: -; V: TRBV6-5; J: TRBJ1-5; D: TRBD1; CDR3: CASTDRDRVQPQHF; DNA: TGTGCCAGCACGGACAGGGACAGGGTTCAGCCCCAGCATTTT
size: few; V: TRBV7-2; J: TRBJ2-2; D: TRBD1; CDR3: CASSTQGARTGELFF; DNA: TGTGCCAGCTCCACGCAGGGGGCGCGGACCGGGGAGCTGTTTTTT
size: -; V: TRBV27; J: TRBJ2-1; D: TRBD2; CDR3: CASRGLAGPRSPNEQFF; DNA: TGTGCCAGCAGGGGACTAGCGGGACCCCGCTCCCCCAATGAGCAGTTCTTC
size: -; V: TRBV11-3; J: TRBJ2-5; D: -; CDR3: CASSLTAETQYF; DNA: TGTGCCAGCAGCTTAACCGCGGAGACCCAGTACTTC
size: few; V: TRBV6-6; J: TRBJ2-1; D: -; CDR3: CASSSLDEQFF; DNA: TGTGCCAGCAGTTCGCTGGATGAGCAGTTCTTC
size: -; V: TRBV6-5; J: TRBJ2-1; D: TRBD2; CDR3: CASSFLGGAYNEQFF; DNA: TGTGCCAGCAGTTTCCTCGGGGGGGCCTACAATGAGCAGTTCTTC
size: -; V: TRBV4-2; J: TRBJ1-6; D: -; CDR3: CASSQERTEDYSPLHF; DNA: TGTGCCAGCAGCCAAGAGCGGACAGAAGACTATTCACCCCTCCACTTT
size: few; V: TRBV5-4; J: TRBJ2-1; D: TRBD2; CDR3: CASSSSGKENEQFF; DNA: TGTGCCAGCAGCTCTAGCGGGAAGGAGAATGAGCAGTTCTTC
size: few; V: TRBV2; J: TRBJ2-7; D: -; CDR3: CASSTSQGLTEQYF; DNA: TGTGCCAGCAGTACCAGTCAGGGGCTAACCGAGCAGTACTTC
size: few; V: TRBV6-1; J: TRBJ2-3; D: TRBD1; CDR3: CASRTGGVDTQYF; DNA: TGTGCCAGCAGGACAGGGGGTGTAGATACGCAGTATTTT